This passage covers 26 T cell receptor beta chains from one sample sequenced in a study of identical twins. TCRdb itself ran the 5' RACE reads through MiXCR, one entry per CDR3 protein. The table includes approximately 210,000 distinct CDR3 sequences, roughly 7.1% detected once. The sample was also reused in another study, on T cells expressing NK-cell markers.

Sequenced: CD8+ T cells sorted from blood. These receptors were collected from a young woman in good health.

This clonotype was picked up many times. The chain joins TRBV5-1 to TRBJ2-7; D may be TRBD2 (6 bases). The germline V gene encodes CDR1 SGHRS and CDR2 YFSETQ. The length of the CDR3 is 13 residues. Trimming took 5 bases from V and 1 from J, leaving 10 bases between them. The CDR3 sequence: CASRLAASYEQYF. The CDR3 nucleotides read TGCGCCAGCAGACTAGCCGCTTCCTACGAGCAGTACTTC.

This clonotype was counted a few times. The chain combines TRBV7-2 with TRBJ2-7, with 10 bases that match TRBD1. Germline V gene sequence: CDR1 SGHTA, CDR2 FQGNSA. The CDR3 is 16 residues long. The V and J ends lost 5 bases and 4 bases, in that order; junction bases with no gene match: 11. CDR3 bases: TGTGCCAGCAGCCCCAGACCCGGACAGGGGGAGTACGAGCAGTACTTC. It is translated as CASSPRPGQGEYEQYF.

In this sample, this clonotype turned up a few times. The rearrangement joins TRBV4-1 to TRBJ1-2; no reliable D call. Between the trimmed V and J ends, which lost 1 base and 8 bases, there was a span of 8 bases. Germline CDR1 MGHRA, CDR2 YSYEKL. This CDR3 is 12 amino acids long. This chain's CDR3 is CASSQGNRGYTF. Written as DNA, the CDR3 is TGCGCCAGCAGCCAAGGGAATCGGGGCTACACCTTC.

This chain links TRBV20-1 with TRBJ2-1; TRBD2 is a possible D gene (5 bases). This CDR3 comprises 16 residues. Germline V CDR1 and CDR2: DFQATT, SNEGSKA (reference sequence). V was pared by 0 bases and J by 0 bases, with 12 bases between. DNA of the CDR3: TGCAGTGCTAGAGATGGAGGAACGAGCTCCTACAATGAGCAGTTCTTC. Protein product: CSARDGGTSSYNEQFF.

Only a few counts were recorded for this clonotype. The chain couples TRBV27 to TRBJ1-2; D uncertain. CDR1 is MNHEY and CDR2 is SMNVEV in the germline V gene (reference sequence). V was pared by 3 bases and J by 8 bases, with 13 bases between. The CDR3 extends over 13 amino acids. The CDR3 DNA is TGTGCCAGCAGTTTGGGCAGGTGGCAGGGCTACACCTTC. This gives the protein CASSLGRWQGYTF.

This chain uses TRBV7-9 with TRBJ1-2, with D unresolved. The CDR3 runs 12 residues. From germline, CDR1 is SEHNR and CDR2 FQNEAQ (reference sequence). Trimming stripped 10 bases from V and 4 bases from J, with 13 bases between. The CDR3 spells CATWAAVYGYTF. The CDR3 DNA reads as TGTGCCACTTGGGCGGCCGTCTATGGCTACACCTTC.

The chain joins TRBV6-6 to TRBJ1-2; D ambiguous. Germline CDR1 reads MNHNY; CDR2 reads SVGAGI (reference sequence). CDR3 length: 11 residues. The germline V and J ends were trimmed by 7 bases and 0 bases, with 3 bases remaining between them. CDR3 in amino acids: CASNTNYGYTF. The CDR3 DNA sequence: TGTGCCAGCAACACTAACTATGGCTACACCTTC.

This chain uses TRBV7-9 with TRBJ2-5; D is undetermined. Germline CDR1 reads SEHNR; CDR2 reads FQNEAQ (reference sequence). The CDR3 has 13 residues. Trimming left V 4 bases short and J 4 bases short, with 10 bases between. The CDR3 reads CASSSPKGETQYF. CDR3 sequence (DNA): TGTGCCAGCAGCTCCCCAAAGGGAGAGACCCAGTACTTC.

This clonotype showed up just a few times. The J gene is TRBJ2-1, the V gene TRBV5-6; no reliable D call. In germline, CDR1 is SGHDT, CDR2 YYEEEE. The V and J ends lost 0 bases and 7 bases respectively, with 11 bases between them. The CDR3 is 14 residues long. This CDR3 is CASSLGDGWNEQFF. The DNA for the CDR3 is TGTGCCAGCAGCTTGGGAGATGGTTGGAATGAGCAGTTCTTC.

This clonotype was detected a few times. The chain has TRBV10-2 and TRBJ2-7; 10 nucleotides line up with TRBD1. Trimming removed 7 bases from V and 5 bases from J; junction bases left unmatched: 5. This CDR3 has 13 amino acids. Per the germline V gene, CDR1 is WSHSY and CDR2 is SAAADI. The CDR3 loop reads CASIGQGVNEQYF. The DNA for the CDR3 is TGCGCCAGCATTGGACAGGGGGTTAACGAGCAGTACTTC.

About this clonotype: A much larger clone lies a single base off, so this may be a read error. The rearrangement joins TRBV7-2 to TRBJ2-7; 8 nucleotides agree with TRBD1. The CDR3 is 12 amino acids. Per the germline V gene, CDR1 is SGHTA and CDR2 is FQGNSA. CDR3 residues: CACSMTGDEQYF. CDR3 nucleotide sequence: TGTGCCTGCAGCATGACAGGGGACGAGCAGTACTTC.

This clonotype was observed a handful of times. The V call is TRBV12-3 or TRBV12-4, the J call TRBJ2-3; 8 bases fit TRBD2. Trimming cost V 5 bases and J 3 bases; bases outside gene matches: 7. The CDR3 has 15 amino acids. This CDR3 reads CASSLVAGITDTQYF. DNA of the CDR3: TGTGCCAGCAGTCTGGTAGCGGGAATAACAGATACGCAGTATTTT.

This clonotype was counted ten times or more. The chain combines TRBV25-1 with TRBJ1-1, with 8 nucleotides matching TRBD1. This CDR3 has 15 amino acids. J was trimmed by 1 base and V by 7 bases; bases with no gene match: 8. Per germline, CDR1 MGHDK and CDR2 SYGVNS. CDR3 region: CASNSRTGPNTEAFF. CDR3 sequence (DNA): TGTGCCAGCAACAGTCGGACAGGGCCGAACACTGAAGCTTTCTTT.

J is TRBJ2-1 and V is TRBV20-1, with 7 bases fitting TRBD1. J gave up 4 bases and V 2 bases, and 8 bases lay outside the gene matches. The CDR3 contains 15 residues. Looked up from germline, CDR1 is DFQATT and CDR2 is SNEGSKA (reference sequence). CDR3 nucleotide sequence: TGCAGTGCTAGAAGATTAGGGGGCCTGTACAATGAGCAGTTCTTC. As protein: CSARRLGGLYNEQFF.

In its sample, this clonotype was seen many times. The chain is built from TRBV5-1 and TRBJ1-1, with 10 bases identical to TRBD1. This CDR3 spans 15 amino acids. The V and J ends lost 3 bases and 4 bases, in that order; junction bases with no gene match: 6. The germline V gene encodes CDR1 SGHRS and CDR2 YFSETQ. CDR3 DNA sequence: TGCGCCAGCAGCTCGTGGACAGGGGGTTCCACTGAAGCTTTCTTT. This codes for CASSSWTGGSTEAFF.

V is TRBV9 and J is TRBJ2-5, with 7 bases lining up with TRBD2. The CDR3 covers 16 residues. Germline CDR1 is SGDLS and CDR2 is YYNGEE. V shed 4 bases and J 5 bases; nucleotides not matched to a gene: 14. The CDR3 DNA follows: TGTGCCAGCAGCCCGACCGAGGCGGGAGCTCGGGAGACCCAGTACTTC. Its translation is CASSPTEAGARETQYF.

V gene TRBV5-4 combines with J gene TRBJ2-7; no reliable D call. There are 14 residues in the CDR3. The germline V gene has CDR1 SGHNT and CDR2 YYREEE (reference sequence). The V end lost 4 bases, the J end lost 2 bases, and 13 bases lay between the germline ends. CDR3 coding DNA: TGTGCCAGCAGCCAAGAATACAGTACCTACGAGCAGTACTTC. Amino acids: CASSQEYSTYEQYF.

This rearrangement joins TRBV4-1 to TRBJ1-2, with 7 bases lining up with TRBD1. V trimming: 0 bases; J trimming: 4 bases; junction bases outside the gene matches: 5. This CDR3 spans 15 amino acids. Looked up from germline, CDR1 is MGHRA and CDR2 is YSYEKL. Here the CDR3 reads CASSQEEGAAYGYTF. In DNA, the CDR3 is TGCGCCAGCAGCCAAGAAGAGGGGGCGGCCTATGGCTACACCTTC.

This clonotype was counted at least ten times. The chain uses TRBV5-5 and TRBJ1-4, with a weak D call TRBD1 (5 bases). There are 13 residues in the CDR3. The germline V and J ends were trimmed by 4 bases and 7 bases, with 11 bases remaining between them. Germline V lookup: CDR1 SGHKS, CDR2 YYEKEE (reference sequence). Here the CDR3 reads CASSLTDLEKLFF. The CDR3 DNA is TGTGCCAGCAGCCTGACAGACCTTGAAAAACTGTTTTTT. Full variable domain (missing parts from reference TRBV5-5 and TRBJ1-4): DAGVTQSPTHLIKTRGQQVTLRCSPISGHKSVSWYQQVLGQGPQFIFQYYEKEERGRGNFPDRFSARQFPNYSSELNVNALLLGDSALYLCASSLTDLEKLFFGSGTQLSVL.

At least ten counts were recorded for this clonotype. This sequence joins TRBV12-3 or TRBV12-4 and TRBJ2-1; TRBD2 aligns across 9 bases. The V gene end was trimmed by 9 bases and the J gene end by 5 bases; junction bases not matched to a gene: 5. The CDR3 is 13 amino acids. The CDR3 sequence is CASTAGGDNEQFF. Written as DNA, the CDR3 is TGTGCCAGTACTGCGGGGGGGGACAATGAGCAGTTCTTC.

This clonotype was observed a handful of times. CDR3 DNA sequence: TGTGCCAGCTTTGCGGGAGGGCCCCTCTACGAGCAGTACTTC. Translating it yields CASFAGGPLYEQYF. This rearrangement joins TRBV2 to TRBJ2-7, with 9 bases lining up with TRBD2. Germline-derived CDR1 and CDR2 are SNHLY and FYNNEI. The CDR3 runs to 14 residues. The junction had 8 bases not matched to a gene; V was cut back by 8 bases and J by 3 bases.

Only a few counts were recorded for this clonotype. This chain connects TRBV5-1 to TRBJ2-3; 9 bases fit TRBD1. Trimming cost V 7 bases and J 3 bases; bases outside gene matches: 9. CDR3 length equals 15 residues. Germline CDR1 is SGHRS and CDR2 is YFSETQ. CDR3 bases: TGCGCCAGCGGGACGAGGGACAGGGTGACAGATACGCAGTATTTT. Translated: CASGTRDRVTDTQYF.

This clonotype showed up many times. The V call is TRBV7-6, the J call TRBJ1-5, with TRBD1 as a possible D gene (5 bases). V lost 1 base and J 5 bases, leaving 9 bases between the germline ends. CDR3 length equals 14 residues. Germline CDR1 is SGHVS and CDR2 is FNYEAQ. The CDR3, as DNA: TGTGCCAGCAGCTTAGGCCGGGGCGATCAGCCCCAGCATTTT. This gives the protein CASSLGRGDQPQHF. Full variable domain (outside the CDR3, taken from reference TRBV7-6 and TRBJ1-5): GAGVSQSPRYKVTKRGQDVALRCDPISGHVSLYWYRQALGQGPEFLTYFNYEAQQDKSGLPNDRFSAERPEGSISTLTIQRTEQRDSAMYRCASSLGRGDQPQHFGDGTRLSIL.

This chain links TRBV20-1 with TRBJ2-1, with D uncertain. Between the trimmed V and J ends, which lost 3 bases and 10 bases, there was a span of 7 bases. Germline values: CDR1 DFQATT, CDR2 SNEGSKA (reference sequence). The CDR3 covers 10 residues. The DNA of the CDR3 is TGCAGTGCTAGCCTTAGGGAGCAGTTCTTC. Protein product: CSASLREQFF.

The chain links TRBV20-1 to TRBJ2-3, with 9 bases lining up with TRBD2. CDR1 is DFQATT, CDR2 SNEGSKA, per germline (reference sequence). The trim removed 3 bases at V and 1 base at J, leaving 11 bases unmatched. The CDR3 length is 17 residues. CDR3 nucleotides: TGCAGTGCTAGTGTTACCCTAGCGGGGTCGGGCACAGATACGCAGTATTTT. Translation: CSASVTLAGSGTDTQYF.

CDR3 sequence: CASSFDPLAEVNEQFF. The DNA for the CDR3 is TGTGCCAGCAGCTTTGATCCGCTAGCGGAGGTCAATGAGCAGTTCTTC. The V call is TRBV7-2, the J call TRBJ2-1, with TRBD2 identical over 7 bases. V was clipped by 3 bases and J by 6 bases; unmatched bases: 11. Germline V gene sequence: CDR1 SGHTA, CDR2 FQGNSA. The CDR3 is 16 amino acids.